Each of the 24 T cell receptor beta chains below was sequenced from the same sample in a study of T-cell memory formation after mild COVID-19. TCRdb processed the 5' RACE reads anew with MiXCR; each CDR3 protein has one entry. The sample has about 260,000 distinct CDR3 sequences, approximately 7.6% seen once. Source material: PBMCs or a T cell subset sorted from them (not recorded which). Receptors were obtained from a man aged 18 to 30 who had mild COVID-19 (a few samples of this study predate the infection). Cell type and time point are not known.

The sample holds a few counts of this clonotype. The J gene is TRBJ2-7, the V gene TRBV5-1; 8 nucleotides match TRBD1. The germline V gene has CDR1 SGHRS and CDR2 YFSETQ. The V segment lost 4 bases and the J segment 5 bases; nucleotides outside the gene matches: 8. This CDR3 has 14 residues. The CDR3 loop is CASSTGTGFDEQYV. Written as DNA, the CDR3 is TGCGCCAGCAGCACCGGGACAGGTTTTGACGAGCAGTACGTC.

The table lists this clonotype with a few counts. The V call is TRBV20-1, the J call TRBJ2-3, with unresolved D. The CDR3 covers 10 residues. V was clipped by 6 bases and J by 5 bases, with 6 bases between them. Germline CDR1 is DFQATT and CDR2 is SNEGSKA (reference sequence). The DNA of the CDR3 is TGCAGTGCCACAATAGATACGCAGTATTTT. Translated, it gives CSATIDTQYF.

This clonotype appeared a few times. The gene calls are TRBV10-2 and TRBJ2-3; 12 bases align to TRBD2. This CDR3 is 15 amino acids long. Losses at the gene ends were 11 bases for V and 3 bases for J; bases not matched to a gene: 9. CDR1 and CDR2 from the germline V gene are WSHSY and SAAADI. Here the CDR3 DNA reads TGCGCCTCCAGGACTAGCGGGGCCAGGACAGATACGCAGTATTTT. Its protein product is CASRTSGARTDTQYF.

This clonotype has just a few counts. The chain joins TRBV15 to TRBJ2-2, with a weak D call TRBD1 (7 bases). This CDR3 spans 16 amino acids. V was shortened by 5 bases and J by 2 bases, with 15 bases between the two germline ends. CDR1 is LNHNV and CDR2 is YYDKDF in the germline V gene (reference sequence). CDR3 residues: CATSGAGQLNTGELFF. CDR3 DNA sequence: TGTGCCACCAGCGGCGCGGGACAGCTAAACACCGGGGAGCTGTTTTTT. The variable domain in full, with the rest retrieved from reference TRBV15 and TRBJ2-2, is DAMVIQNPRYQVTQFGKPVTLSCSQTLNHNVMYWYQQKSSQAPKLLFHYYDKDFNNEADTPDNFQSRRPNTSFCFLDIRSPGLGDTAMYLCATSGAGQLNTGELFFGEGSRLTVL.

The CDR3 DNA is TGTGCCAGCAGCTCTGGACAGCAGACAGATACGCAGTATTTT. Encoded protein: CASSSGQQTDTQYF. This chain joins TRBV11-2 and TRBJ2-3, with D possibly TRBD1 on 6 matching bases. Trimming removed 4 bases from V and 3 bases from J, with 11 bases in between. The germline gives CDR1 SGHAT, CDR2 FQNNGV. The CDR3 has 14 amino acids.

This clonotype has at least ten counts. The chain is built from TRBV12-3 or TRBV12-4 and TRBJ2-5, with TRBD2 identical over 11 bases. The CDR3 covers 15 residues. The V and J ends lost 5 bases and 0 bases, in that order; junction bases with no gene match: 2. The CDR3 spells CASSGLAGDQETQYF. In nucleotides, the CDR3 is TGTGCCAGCAGTGGACTAGCGGGCGACCAAGAGACCCAGTACTTC.

This clonotype came up many times. The chain uses TRBV7-2 and TRBJ1-1; 9 bases map to TRBD1. After removal of 5 bases from V and 1 base from J, the junction contained 2 bases not matched to a gene. The CDR3 runs 14 residues. Germline V CDR1 and CDR2: SGHTA, FQGNSA. CDR3 protein: CASSETGGNTEAFF. For the CDR3, the DNA is TGTGCCAGCAGCGAGACAGGGGGGAACACTGAAGCTTTCTTT.

This clonotype was counted only a few times. Here the CDR3 reads CASSLAVVAGVLGTDTQYF. The CDR3 nucleotides are TGTGCCAGCAGCTTAGCGGTGGTTGCGGGGGTTCTGGGAACAGATACGCAGTATTTT. The chain uses TRBV7-6 and TRBJ2-3; 7 nucleotides match TRBD2. Germline loops: CDR1 SGHVS, CDR2 FNYEAQ. CDR3 length equals 19 residues. V lost 0 bases to trimming and J lost 3 bases; unmatched junction nucleotides: 15.

The rearrangement uses TRBV6-2 or TRBV6-3 and TRBJ2-7; TRBD2 is a possible D gene (5 bases). Germline assignment: CDR1 MNHEY and CDR2 SVGEGT. This CDR3 is 12 amino acids long. The V and J ends lost 8 bases and 1 base respectively, with 9 bases between them. The CDR3 DNA follows: TGTGCCAGCCGAGGGCGGTCCTACGAGCAGTACTTC. Translation gives CASRGRSYEQYF.

The table lists this clonotype with many counts. The junction differs from germline at one of its ends, possibly a read error. The genes are TRBV5-1 and TRBJ2-3; 11 bases map to TRBD1. The CDR3 loop spans 14 amino acids. CDR1 is SGHRS, CDR2 YFSETQ, per germline. CDR3 sequence reads: CASRLGQGGDTQYF. In nucleotides, the CDR3 is TGCGCCAGCAGGTTGGGACAGGGGGGAGATACGCAGTATTTT.

This clonotype was picked up many times. The genes are TRBV6-5 and TRBJ1-6; D remains unclear. Germline CDR1 and CDR2: MNHEY and SVGAGI. The germline V and J ends were trimmed by 3 bases and 5 bases, with 5 bases remaining between them. This CDR3 region has 13 residues. The CDR3 protein is CASSYGHNSPLHF. Written as DNA, the CDR3 is TGTGCCAGCAGTTATGGCCATAATTCACCCCTCCACTTT.

This clonotype was counted only a few times. The chain joins TRBV5-1 to TRBJ1-2, with TRBD1 as a possible D gene (5 bases). From germline, CDR1 is SGHRS and CDR2 YFSETQ. Trimming removed 4 bases from V and 2 bases from J, with 15 bases in between. The length of the CDR3 is 15 residues. Written as DNA, the CDR3 is TGCGCCAGCAGCCTCGGCGGGGCTTTCAACTATGGCTACACCTTC. Protein product: CASSLGGAFNYGYTF. Full variable domain (remainder filled in from reference TRBV5-1 and TRBJ1-2): KAGVTQTPRYLIKTRGQQVTLSCSPISGHRSVSWYQQTPGQGLQFLFEYFSETQRNKGNFPGRFSGRQFSNSRSEMNVSTLELGDSALYLCASSLGGAFNYGYTFGSGTRLTVV.

The chain has TRBV27 and TRBJ2-5, with D possibly matching TRBD1 (6 bases). From germline, CDR1 is MNHEY and CDR2 SMNVEV (reference sequence). Trimming shortened V by 2 bases and J by 5 bases, and 12 bases separated the two germline ends. The CDR3 covers 14 residues. The CDR3 region has the DNA TGTGCCAGCAGTTTAGGTTGGGGGCGGGAGACCCAGTACTTC. Translation gives CASSLGWGRETQYF.

Ten or more counts support this clonotype. V and J are TRBV5-1 and TRBJ2-7; D is perhaps TRBD2 (5 bases). Germline V lookup: CDR1 SGHRS, CDR2 YFSETQ. This CDR3 has 13 residues. Deletions cut 3 bases from V and 2 bases from J, with 9 bases between. The CDR3 DNA is TGCGCCAGCAGCTCGGACTGGGCCTACGAGCAGTACTTC. This translates into CASSSDWAYEQYF.

This chain uses TRBV18 with TRBJ2-7; 7 bases are shared with TRBD1. CDR1 is KGHSH and CDR2 is LQKENI in the germline V gene. The CDR3 loop spans 14 amino acids. V lost 2 bases, J lost 4 bases, and 5 bases stayed unmatched. CDR3 in DNA: TGTGCCAGCTCACCAGGAGCAGGGGGTTACGAGCAGTACTTC. It codes for CASSPGAGGYEQYF.

This chain links TRBV5-1 with TRBJ2-7; D is perhaps TRBD2 (5 bases). Trimming took 5 bases from V and 7 from J, leaving 16 bases between them. The CDR3 contains 13 residues. Germline CDR1 is SGHRS and CDR2 is YFSETQ. The DNA of the CDR3 is TGCGCCAGCAGTCAGCTAGCAGTGGGTGAGCAGTACTTC. Its protein is CASSQLAVGEQYF.

This clonotype has a handful of counts. The rearrangement joins TRBV4-3 to TRBJ2-4; no definite D call. Trimming pared 1 base from V and 8 bases from J, leaving 9 bases between. This CDR3 has 13 amino acids. Germline assignment: CDR1 LGHNA and CDR2 YSLEER. This CDR3 reads CASSQAGEDIQYF. CDR3 coding DNA: TGCGCCAGCAGCCAAGCGGGCGAAGACATTCAGTACTTC.

This clonotype was recorded a few times. The gene calls are TRBV6-5 and TRBJ1-2; D not resolved. The CDR3 loop spans 15 amino acids. The germline CDR1 and CDR2 sequences are MNHEY and SVGAGI. Trimming stripped 2 bases from V and 0 bases from J, with 10 bases between. The DNA of the CDR3 is TGTGCCAGCAGTTACGGCGAGTGGCCTAACTATGGCTACACCTTC. Translation: CASSYGEWPNYGYTF.

As concerns this clonotype: Given a much more abundant clone one base away, this may be a read error. The chain joins TRBV6-5 to TRBJ2-2; D not certain. Germline CDR1 and CDR2: MNHEY and SVGAGI. CDR3 size: 13 residues. Trimming pared 0 bases from V and 3 bases from J, leaving 2 bases between. DNA for the CDR3: TGTGCCAGCAGTTACTCGTACACCGGGGAGCTGTTTTTT. Translating it yields CASSYSYTGELFF.

There are many counts of this clonotype. This chain joins TRBV4-1 and TRBJ2-6, with TRBD1 matching over 7 bases. V was pared by 4 bases and J by 2 bases, with 11 bases of the junction left unmatched. Germline loops: CDR1 MGHRA, CDR2 YSYEKL. The CDR3 runs 18 residues. For the CDR3, the DNA is TGCGCCAGCAGCCTCCGGACAGGAAGACCGACTGGGGCCAACGTCCTGACTTTC. Amino acid sequence: CASSLRTGRPTGANVLTF.

This clonotype was detected ten times or more. The chain employs TRBV12-3 or TRBV12-4 and TRBJ2-3; a weak D match, TRBD1 (6 bases). The CDR3 has 11 amino acids. V gave up 6 bases and J gave up 6 bases, with 7 bases separating them. The CDR3 DNA is TGTGCCAGCAGGAGGGGGGATACGCAGTATTTT. Amino acids: CASRRGDTQYF.

The chain is built from TRBV7-6 and TRBJ1-2, with D uncertain. Trimming took off 5 bases at V and 0 bases at J, with 16 bases between the two ends. The CDR3 loop spans 16 amino acids. Germline V gene lookup returns CDR1 SGHVS and CDR2 FNYEAQ. The DNA for the CDR3 is TGTGCCAGCAGCCCGAATGGTGGCTTGACTAACTATGGCTACACCTTC. This translates into CASSPNGGLTNYGYTF.

V usage is TRBV18 and J usage is TRBJ1-2; D perhaps matches TRBD1 (6 bases). The V end was cut by 3 bases, the J end by 4 bases, with 21 bases between. The CDR3 is made up of 17 amino acids. Germline V gene lookup returns CDR1 KGHSH and CDR2 LQKENI. The CDR3 spells CASSPDTTGGNAYGYTF. Written as DNA, the CDR3 is TGTGCCAGCTCACCTGACACGACAGGAGGGAACGCCTATGGCTACACCTTC.

The V gene is TRBV5-1, the J gene TRBJ1-3, with TRBD1 matching 7 bases. The CDR3 totals 14 residues. Germline V lookup: CDR1 SGHRS, CDR2 YFSETQ. V lost 4 bases to trimming and J lost 5 bases; unmatched junction nucleotides: 6. CDR3: CASSPGTDRNTIYF. CDR3 DNA: TGCGCCAGCAGCCCCGGGACAGATAGAAACACCATATATTTT.